These T cell receptor beta chains were read from a single sample in a study of cytomegalovirus exposure and HLA in healthy donors. Data came from immunoSEQ multiplex PCR; TCRdb stores just in-frame clones and leaves some out. The sample has 60,000 to 80,000 clones, over 60% seen once. Sequencing used PBMCs. These TCRs come from a woman younger than 45 in good health and CMV-seronegative. Each CDR3 is given without its conserved first and last residue. D genes are given only for firm matches. Only part of the rows carry a size: once, few, many, or a class if the clone is expanded.

clone size | CDR3 length | D gene | V gene | CDR3 protein
NA | 12 | NA | TRBV5-5 | ASRHREPTRPQH
few | 14 | NA | TRBV27 | ASSLLGAGSTDTQY
few | 13 | NA | TRBV2 | ASSGPPAWGTEQF
NA | 13 | TRBD1 | TRBV6-5 | ASSRTRDRGQPQH
NA | 12 | TRBD2 | TRBV25-1 | ASSGGREAGEQY
few | 12 | TRBD1 | TRBV4-1 | ASSQADRGSEAF
NA | 12 | TRBD1 | TRBV7-9 | ASSWTGNTGELF
NA | 13 | NA | TRBV28 | ASSPQGTGANVLT
NA | 15 | TRBD1 | TRBV5-1 | ASSLEGQSLRRDTIY
NA | 15 | NA | TRBV7-8 | ASSLGGDGRSGNTIY
NA | 15 | TRBD2 | TRBV9 | ASSPTAGGTGTDTQY
NA | 10 | NA | TRBV7-9 | ASRVANTEAF
NA | 13 | NA | TRBV5-1 | ASSLALFSGNTIY
NA | 15 | NA | TRBV11-2 | ASSLDRGGVLIYEQF
NA | 11 | NA | TRBV28 | ASSLIQGTEAF
NA | 11 | NA | TRBV18 | ASSPSRRETQY
few | 16 | TRBD2 | TRBV9 | ASSVASGLAGGLETQY
few | 14 | TRBD1 | TRBV25-1 | ASSDQDRGANEKLF
NA | 13 | TRBD2 | TRBV7-2 | ASSLVGLAGETQY
NA | 13 | NA | TRBV15 | ATSRDSGRFYEQY
once | 11 | TRBD2 | TRBV4-1 | ASSGGVEETQY
NA | 14 | NA | TRBV4-3 | ASSQETMRRGDTQY
NA | 10 | NA | TRBV27 | ASSFQGGEQY
NA | 15 | TRBD2 | TRBV11-3 | ASSLDLKREGGNEQF
NA | 14 | NA | TRBV6-6 | ASSRLDSRSNEKLF
NA | 15 | NA | TRBV5-6 | ASSLALGVRGVETQY
NA | 20 | TRBD2 | TRBV28 | ASSLKRVQAGGPSGAYNEQF
NA | 14 | NA | TRBV5-4 | ASSLDPGGGFETQY
NA | 13 | TRBD2 | TRBV11-2 | ASSFPSGSTGELF
NA | 11 | TRBD2 | TRBV9 | ASSPRGGDTQY
NA | 14 | NA | TRBV9 | ASSQRNGLPQETQY
NA | 13 | NA | TRBV19 | ASTLDLLSTDTQY
NA | 14 | TRBD1 | TRBV10-1 | ASSKSIGTGGVEQF
NA | 16 | TRBD1 | TRBV25-1 | ASSERLGGAPGQGIAF
NA | 13 | NA | TRBV7-9 | ASSPDGGVNQPQH
NA | 14 | TRBD2 | TRBV7-2 | ASSRTSGISYDEQF
few | 9 | TRBD2 | TRBV6-5 | ASSNGLVCF